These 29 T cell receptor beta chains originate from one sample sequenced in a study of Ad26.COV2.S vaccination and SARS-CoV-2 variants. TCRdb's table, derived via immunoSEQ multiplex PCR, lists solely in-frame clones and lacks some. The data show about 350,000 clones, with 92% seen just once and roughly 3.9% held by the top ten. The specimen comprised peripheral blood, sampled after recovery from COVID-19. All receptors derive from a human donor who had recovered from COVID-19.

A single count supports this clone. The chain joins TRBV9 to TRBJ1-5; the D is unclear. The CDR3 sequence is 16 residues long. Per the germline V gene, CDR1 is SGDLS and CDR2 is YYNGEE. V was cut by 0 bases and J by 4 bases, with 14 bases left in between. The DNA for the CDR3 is TGTGCCAGCAGCGTAGATGACCTCTCTAGGAATCAGCCCCAGCATTTT. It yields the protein CASSVDDLSRNQPQHF.

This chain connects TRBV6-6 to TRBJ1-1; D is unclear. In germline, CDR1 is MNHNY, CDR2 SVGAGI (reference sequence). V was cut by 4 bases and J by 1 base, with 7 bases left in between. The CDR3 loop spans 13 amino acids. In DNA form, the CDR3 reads TGTGCCAGCAGTTTTCAATGGAACACTGAAGCTTTCTTT. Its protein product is CASSFQWNTEAFF.

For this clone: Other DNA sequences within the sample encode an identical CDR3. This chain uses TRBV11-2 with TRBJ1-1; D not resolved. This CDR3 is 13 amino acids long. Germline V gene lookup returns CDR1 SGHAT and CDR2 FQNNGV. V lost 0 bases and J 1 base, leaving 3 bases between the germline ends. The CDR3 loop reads CASSLDRNTEAFF. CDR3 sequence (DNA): TGTGCCAGCAGCTTAGACAGGAACACTGAAGCTTTCTTT.

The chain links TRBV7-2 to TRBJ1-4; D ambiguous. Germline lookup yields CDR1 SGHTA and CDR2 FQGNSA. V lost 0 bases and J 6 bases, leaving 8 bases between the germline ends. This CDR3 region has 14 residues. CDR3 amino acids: CASSLAYPDEKLFF. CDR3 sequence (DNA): TGTGCCAGCAGCTTAGCCTATCCTGATGAAAAACTGTTTTTT.

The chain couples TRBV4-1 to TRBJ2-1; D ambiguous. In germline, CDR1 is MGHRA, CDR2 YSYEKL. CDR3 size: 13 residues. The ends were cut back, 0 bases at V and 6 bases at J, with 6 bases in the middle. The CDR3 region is CASSQERSNEQFF. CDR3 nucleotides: TGCGCCAGCAGCCAAGAAAGGTCCAATGAGCAGTTCTTC.

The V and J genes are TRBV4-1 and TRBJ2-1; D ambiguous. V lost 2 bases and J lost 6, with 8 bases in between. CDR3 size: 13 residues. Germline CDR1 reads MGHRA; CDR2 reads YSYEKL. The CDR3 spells CASSQSPRNEQFF. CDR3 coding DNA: TGCGCCAGCAGCCAAAGTCCCCGCAATGAGCAGTTCTTC.

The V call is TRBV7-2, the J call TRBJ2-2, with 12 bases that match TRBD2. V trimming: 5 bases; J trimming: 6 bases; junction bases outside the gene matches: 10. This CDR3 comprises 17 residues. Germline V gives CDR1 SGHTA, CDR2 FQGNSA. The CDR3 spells CASSQRLAGGFPGELFF. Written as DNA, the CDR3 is TGTGCCAGCAGCCAAAGGCTAGCGGGGGGGTTCCCCGGGGAGCTGTTTTTT.

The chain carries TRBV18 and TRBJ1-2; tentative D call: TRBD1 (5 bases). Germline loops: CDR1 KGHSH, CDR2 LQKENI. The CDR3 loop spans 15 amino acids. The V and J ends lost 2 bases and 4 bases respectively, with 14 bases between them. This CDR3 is CASSPSGGASYGYTF. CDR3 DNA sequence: TGTGCCAGCTCACCATCGGGAGGGGCGAGCTATGGCTACACCTTC.

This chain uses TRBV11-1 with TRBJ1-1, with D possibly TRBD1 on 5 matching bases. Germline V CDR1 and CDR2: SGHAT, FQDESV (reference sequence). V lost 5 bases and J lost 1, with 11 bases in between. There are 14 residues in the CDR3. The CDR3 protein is CASSLGTKNTEAFF. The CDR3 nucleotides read TGTGCCAGCAGCCTCGGGACGAAGAACACTGAAGCTTTCTTT.

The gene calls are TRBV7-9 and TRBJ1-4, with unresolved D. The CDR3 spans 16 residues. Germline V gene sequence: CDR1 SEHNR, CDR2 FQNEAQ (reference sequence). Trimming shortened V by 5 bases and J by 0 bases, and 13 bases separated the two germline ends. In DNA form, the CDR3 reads TGTGCCAGCAGCCCCAGACCGACCGCAACTAATGAAAAACTGTTTTTT. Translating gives CASSPRPTATNEKLFF. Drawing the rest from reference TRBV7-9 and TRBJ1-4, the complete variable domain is DTGVSQNPRHKITKRGQNVTFRCDPISEHNRLYWYRQTLGQGPEFLTYFQNEAQLEKSRLLSDRFSAERPKGSFSTLEIQRTEQGDSAMYLCASSPRPTATNEKLFFGSGTQLSVL.

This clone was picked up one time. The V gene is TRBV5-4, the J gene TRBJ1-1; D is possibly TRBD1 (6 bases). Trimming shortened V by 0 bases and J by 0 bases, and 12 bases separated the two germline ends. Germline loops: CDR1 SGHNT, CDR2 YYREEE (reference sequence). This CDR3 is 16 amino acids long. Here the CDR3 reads CASSLGGAGLNTEAFF. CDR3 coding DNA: TGTGCCAGCAGCTTGGGGGGGGCAGGGCTGAACACTGAAGCTTTCTTT.

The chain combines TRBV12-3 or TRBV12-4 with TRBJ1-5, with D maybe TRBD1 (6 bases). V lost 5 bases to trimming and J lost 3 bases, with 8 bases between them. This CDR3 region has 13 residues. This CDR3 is CASSDRINQPQHF. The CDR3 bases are TGTGCCAGCAGTGACAGGATCAATCAGCCCCAGCATTTT.

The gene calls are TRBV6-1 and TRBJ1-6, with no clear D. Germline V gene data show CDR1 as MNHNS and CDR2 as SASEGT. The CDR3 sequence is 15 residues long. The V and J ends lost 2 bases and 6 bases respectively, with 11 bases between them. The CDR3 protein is CASSEWVRSNSPLHF. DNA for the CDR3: TGTGCCAGCAGTGAATGGGTCAGAAGTAATTCACCCCTCCACTTT.

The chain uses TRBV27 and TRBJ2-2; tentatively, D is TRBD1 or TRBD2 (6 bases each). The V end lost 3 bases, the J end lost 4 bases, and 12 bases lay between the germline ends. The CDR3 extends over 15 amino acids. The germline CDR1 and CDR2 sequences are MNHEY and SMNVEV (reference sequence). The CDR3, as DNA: TGTGCCAGCAGTTTGGGGGGCTGGGGCACCGGGGAGCTGTTTTTT. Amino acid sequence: CASSLGGWGTGELFF.

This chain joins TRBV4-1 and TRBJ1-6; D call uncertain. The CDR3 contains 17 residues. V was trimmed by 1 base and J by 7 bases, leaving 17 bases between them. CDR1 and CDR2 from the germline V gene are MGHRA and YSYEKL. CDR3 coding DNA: TGCGCCAGCAGCCAAGGCCACACCCAGAGCCGCAATTCACCCCTCCACTTT. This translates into CASSQGHTQSRNSPLHF.

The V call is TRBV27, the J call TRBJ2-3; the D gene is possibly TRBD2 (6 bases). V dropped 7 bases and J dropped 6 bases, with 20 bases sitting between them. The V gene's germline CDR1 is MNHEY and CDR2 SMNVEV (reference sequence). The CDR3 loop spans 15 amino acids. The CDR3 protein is CASMGRTTYPDTQYF. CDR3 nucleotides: TGTGCCAGCATGGGCCGGACTACGTATCCGGATACGCAGTATTTT.

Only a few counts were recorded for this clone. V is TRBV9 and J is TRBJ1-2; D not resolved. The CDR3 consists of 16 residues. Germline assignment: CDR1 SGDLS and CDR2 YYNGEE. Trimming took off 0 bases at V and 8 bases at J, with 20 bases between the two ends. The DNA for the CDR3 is TGTGCCAGCAGCGTAGGGCGGATGCACGGTAGAGACGGCTACACCTTC. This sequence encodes CASSVGRMHGRDGYTF.

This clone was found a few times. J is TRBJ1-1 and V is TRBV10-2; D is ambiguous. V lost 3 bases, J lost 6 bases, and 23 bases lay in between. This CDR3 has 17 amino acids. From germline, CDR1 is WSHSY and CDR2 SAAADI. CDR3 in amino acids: CASSDKAGGRPSPEAFF. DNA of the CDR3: TGCGCCAGCAGTGATAAGGCTGGCGGGAGGCCGAGTCCTGAAGCTTTCTTT.

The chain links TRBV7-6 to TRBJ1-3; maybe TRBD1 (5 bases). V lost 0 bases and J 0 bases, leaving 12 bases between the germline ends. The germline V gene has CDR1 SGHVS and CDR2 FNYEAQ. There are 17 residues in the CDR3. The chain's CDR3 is CASSLAGTGFSGNTIYF. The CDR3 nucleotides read TGTGCCAGCAGCTTAGCGGGCACAGGCTTCTCTGGAAACACCATATATTTT. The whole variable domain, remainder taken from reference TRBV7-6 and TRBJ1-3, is GAGVSQSPRYKVTKRGQDVALRCDPISGHVSLYWYRQALGQGPEFLTYFNYEAQQDKSGLPNDRFSAERPEGSISTLTIQRTEQRDSAMYRCASSLAGTGFSGNTIYFGEGSWLTVV.

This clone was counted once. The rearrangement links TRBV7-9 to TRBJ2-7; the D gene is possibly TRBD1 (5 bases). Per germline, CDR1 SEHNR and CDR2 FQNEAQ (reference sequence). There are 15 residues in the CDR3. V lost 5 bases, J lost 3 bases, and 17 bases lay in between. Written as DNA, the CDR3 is TGTGCCAGCAGCCCCGACAGCTCCTTTAACTACGAGCAGTACTTC. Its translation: CASSPDSSFNYEQYF.

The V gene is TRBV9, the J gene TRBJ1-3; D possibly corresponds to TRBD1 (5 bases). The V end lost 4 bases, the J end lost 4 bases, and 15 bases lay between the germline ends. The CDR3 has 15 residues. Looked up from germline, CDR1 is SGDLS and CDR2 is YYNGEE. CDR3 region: CASSRVLGVGNTIYF. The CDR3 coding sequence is TGTGCCAGCAGCCGGGTCTTGGGGGTCGGAAACACCATATATTTT.

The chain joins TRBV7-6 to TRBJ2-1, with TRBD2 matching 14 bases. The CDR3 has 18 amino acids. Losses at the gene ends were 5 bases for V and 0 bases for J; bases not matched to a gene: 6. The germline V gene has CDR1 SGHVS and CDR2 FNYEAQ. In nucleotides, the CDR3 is TGTGCCAGCAGCCCCCGACTAGCGGGGGGGGCCTCCTACAATGAGCAGTTCTTC. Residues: CASSPRLAGGASYNEQFF. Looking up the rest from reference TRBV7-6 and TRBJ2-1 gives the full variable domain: GAGVSQSPRYKVTKRGQDVALRCDPISGHVSLYWYRQALGQGPEFLTYFNYEAQQDKSGLPNDRFSAERPEGSISTLTIQRTEQRDSAMYRCASSPRLAGGASYNEQFFGPGTRLTVL.

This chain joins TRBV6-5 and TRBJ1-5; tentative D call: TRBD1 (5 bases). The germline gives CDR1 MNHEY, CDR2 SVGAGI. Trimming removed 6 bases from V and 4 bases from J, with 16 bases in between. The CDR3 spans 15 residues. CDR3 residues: CASRARQGGNQPQHF. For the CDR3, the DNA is TGTGCCAGCAGGGCACGGCAGGGTGGGAATCAGCCCCAGCATTTT.

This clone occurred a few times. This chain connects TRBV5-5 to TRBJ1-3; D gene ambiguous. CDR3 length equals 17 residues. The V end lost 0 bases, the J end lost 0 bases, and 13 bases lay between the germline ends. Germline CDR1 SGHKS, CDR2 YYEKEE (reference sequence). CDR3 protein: CASSLGMPGSSGNTIYF. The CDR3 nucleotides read TGTGCCAGCAGCTTGGGGATGCCGGGCTCCTCTGGAAACACCATATATTTT.

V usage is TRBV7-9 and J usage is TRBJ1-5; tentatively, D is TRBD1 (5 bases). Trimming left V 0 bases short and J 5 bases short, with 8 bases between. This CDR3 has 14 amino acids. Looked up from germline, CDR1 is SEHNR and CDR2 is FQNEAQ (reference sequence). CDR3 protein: CASSLATVYQPQHF. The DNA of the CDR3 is TGTGCCAGCAGCTTAGCGACAGTTTATCAGCCCCAGCATTTT.

CDR3: CASSLVGTSHEQYF. CDR3 nucleotides: TGTGCCAGCAGCTTAGTGGGGACTAGCCACGAGCAGTACTTC. This sequence joins TRBV7-2 and TRBJ2-7; 9 bases are shared with TRBD2. Germline V gives CDR1 SGHTA, CDR2 FQGNSA. The V segment lost 1 base and the J segment 5 bases; nucleotides outside the gene matches: 3. This CDR3 region has 14 residues.

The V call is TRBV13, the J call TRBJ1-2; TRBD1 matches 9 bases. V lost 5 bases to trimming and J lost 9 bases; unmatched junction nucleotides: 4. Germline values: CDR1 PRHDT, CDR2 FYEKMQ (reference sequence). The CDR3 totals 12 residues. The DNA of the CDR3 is TGTGCCAGCAGCCCCGGGACAGGGAGCTACACCTTC. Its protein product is CASSPGTGSYTF.

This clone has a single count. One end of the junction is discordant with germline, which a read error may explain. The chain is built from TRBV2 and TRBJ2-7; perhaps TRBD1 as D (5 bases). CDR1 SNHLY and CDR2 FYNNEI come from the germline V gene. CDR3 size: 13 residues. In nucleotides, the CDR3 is TGTGCCAGCAGTGAAGCGCTAGAGACAGTAACCCTCTTC. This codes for CASSEALETVTLF.

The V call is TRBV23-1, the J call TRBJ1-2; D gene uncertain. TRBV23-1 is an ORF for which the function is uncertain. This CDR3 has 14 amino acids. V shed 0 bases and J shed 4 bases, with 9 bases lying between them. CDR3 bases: TGCGCCAGCAGTCAATCGTTACCGATCTATGGCTACACCTTC. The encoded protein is CASSQSLPIYGYTF.